The present TCR beta chain was sequenced within a study of T cells in Graves' hyperthyroidism and ophthalmopathy. Study observations and caveats: Appearing also in blood were most of the thyroid clonotypes expanded above 0.001.

Note on this clonotype: Its antigen is not identified.

Around 9.8 ml fresh peripheral blood yielded the PBMCs. Template material for amplifying TCR beta CDR3 regions consisted of RNA transcripts. TCR CDR3 underwent first-round RT-PCR with the HTBI primer set. TCRdb processed the multiplex PCR reads anew with MiXCR; each CDR3 protein has one entry. The sample consists of about 640,000 distinct CDR3 sequences, less than 25% of them appearing once. The V gene's germline CDR1 is MNHNS and CDR2 SASEGT. With 1 base removed from V and 2 bases from J, the gap between germline ends came to 9 bases. This CDR3 comprises 14 residues. The chain employs TRBV6-1 and TRBJ2-7; D not resolved. The TCR comes from a man under 40 with Graves' ophthalmopathy. The sequenced material came from blood. The CDR3 here is CASSEGGAPYEQYF. The CDR3 DNA follows: TGTGCCAGCAGTGAAGGTGGAGCGCCCTACGAGCAGTACTTC.